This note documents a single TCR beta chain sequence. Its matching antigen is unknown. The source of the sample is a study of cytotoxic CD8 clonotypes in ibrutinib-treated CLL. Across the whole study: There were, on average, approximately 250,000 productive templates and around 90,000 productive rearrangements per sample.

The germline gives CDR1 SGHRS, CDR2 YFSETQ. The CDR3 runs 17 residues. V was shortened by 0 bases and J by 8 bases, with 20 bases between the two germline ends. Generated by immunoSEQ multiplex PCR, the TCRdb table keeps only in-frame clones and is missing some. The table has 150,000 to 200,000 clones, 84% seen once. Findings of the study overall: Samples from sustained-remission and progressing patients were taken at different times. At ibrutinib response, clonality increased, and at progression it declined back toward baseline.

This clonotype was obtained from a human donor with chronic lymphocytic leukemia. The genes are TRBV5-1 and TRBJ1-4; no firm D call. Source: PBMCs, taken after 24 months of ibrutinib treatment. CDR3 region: CASSLVIRVSPREKLFF. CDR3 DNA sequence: TGCGCCAGCAGCTTGGTAATCCGGGTCTCCCCGAGGGAAAAACTGTTTTTT.